This T cell receptor (beta chain) was sequenced during a study of regulatory T cells. The primer mix had 52 TRBV and 13 TRBJ primers. Measured with immunoSEQ multiplex PCR; TCRdb has only the in-frame clones, and not every one. The sample lists roughly 30,000 clones, around 90% occurring once. The germline CDR1 and CDR2 sequences are SEHNR and FQNEAQ (reference sequence). Trimming took off 4 bases at V and 5 bases at J, with 14 bases between the two ends. This CDR3 spans 14 amino acids. Study observations and caveats: In CD3G-deficient patients, conventional CD4+ T cells were enriched for hydrophobic CDR3 residues at positions 6 and 7.

A word on this clone: No antigen is known for it.

All CD3G-deficient patients showed autoimmunity, more severe in two. Patients, 2 to 39 years old, had expanded memory T-cell proportions. CD4+ cells were sorted into CD25-high CD127-low regulatory cells and CD25-low CD127-high conventional cells. Sample: conventional CD4+ T cells sorted from blood. V is TRBV7-9 and J is TRBJ1-1; TRBD1 is a possible D gene (6 bases). The TCR was taken from a person under 35 with CD3G deficiency. The DNA of the CDR3 is TGTGCCAGCAGCTCCCCCTTAGGGGGGACTGAAGCTTTCTTT. As protein: CASSSPLGGTEAFF.